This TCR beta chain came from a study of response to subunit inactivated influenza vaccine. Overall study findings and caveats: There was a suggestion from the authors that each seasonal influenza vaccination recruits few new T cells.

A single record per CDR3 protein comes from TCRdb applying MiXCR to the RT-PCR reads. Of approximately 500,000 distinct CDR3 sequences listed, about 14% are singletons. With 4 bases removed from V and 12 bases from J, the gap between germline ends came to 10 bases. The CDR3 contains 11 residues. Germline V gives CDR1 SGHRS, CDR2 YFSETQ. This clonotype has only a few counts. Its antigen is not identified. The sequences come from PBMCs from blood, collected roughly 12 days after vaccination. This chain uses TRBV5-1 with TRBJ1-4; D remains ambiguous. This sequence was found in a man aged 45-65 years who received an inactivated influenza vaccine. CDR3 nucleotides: TGCGCCAGCAGCCTAGACGGGGAACTGTTTTTT. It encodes CASSLDGELFF. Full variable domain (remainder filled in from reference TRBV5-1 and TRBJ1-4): KAGVTQTPRYLIKTRGQQVTLSCSPISGHRSVSWYQQTPGQGLQFLFEYFSETQRNKGNFPGRFSGRQFSNSRSEMNVSTLELGDSALYLCASSLDGELFFGSGTQLSVL.